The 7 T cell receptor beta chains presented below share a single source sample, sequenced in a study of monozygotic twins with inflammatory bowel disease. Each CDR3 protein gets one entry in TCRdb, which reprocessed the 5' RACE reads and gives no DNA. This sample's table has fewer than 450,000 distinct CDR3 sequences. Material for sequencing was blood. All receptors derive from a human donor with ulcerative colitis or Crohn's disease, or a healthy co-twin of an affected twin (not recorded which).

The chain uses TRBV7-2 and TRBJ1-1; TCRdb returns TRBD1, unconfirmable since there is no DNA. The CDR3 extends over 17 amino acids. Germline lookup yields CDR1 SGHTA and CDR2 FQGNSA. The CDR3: CASSLARWTGRSAEAFF.

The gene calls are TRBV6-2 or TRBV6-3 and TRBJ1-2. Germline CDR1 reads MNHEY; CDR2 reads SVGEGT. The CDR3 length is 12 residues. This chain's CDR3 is CASGGGNPGYTF.

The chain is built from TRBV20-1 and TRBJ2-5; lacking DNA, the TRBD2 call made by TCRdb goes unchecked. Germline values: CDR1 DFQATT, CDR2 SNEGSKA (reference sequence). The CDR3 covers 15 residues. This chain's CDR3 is CSARASGELQETQYF.

This CDR3 is CASTSGGLAGEDEQFF. J is TRBJ2-1 and V is TRBV21-1; the TCRdb D gene call, TRBD2, has no DNA to confirm it. TRBV21-1 is annotated as a pseudogene. This CDR3 has 16 residues.

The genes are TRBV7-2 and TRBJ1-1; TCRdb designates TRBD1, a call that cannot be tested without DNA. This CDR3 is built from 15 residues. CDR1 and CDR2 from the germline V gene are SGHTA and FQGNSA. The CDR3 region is CASSSTDRANTEAFF.

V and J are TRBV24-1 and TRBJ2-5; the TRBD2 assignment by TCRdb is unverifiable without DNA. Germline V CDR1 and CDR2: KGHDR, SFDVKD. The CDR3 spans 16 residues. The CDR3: CATSDLDVAGQETQYF.

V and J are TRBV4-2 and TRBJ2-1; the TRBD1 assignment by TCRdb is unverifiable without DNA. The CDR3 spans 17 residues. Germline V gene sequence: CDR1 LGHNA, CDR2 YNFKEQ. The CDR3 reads CASSQVAGGPTYNEQFF.